Shown below are 20 T cell receptor beta chains from a single sample sequenced in a study of CD8 T cell repertoires and HIV-1 epitope variants. The antigens for these receptors are not known. Repertoires were generated with immunoSEQ multiplex PCR, while TCRdb's copy carries only in-frame clones and drops some. Of under 7,500 clones in the sample, approximately 73% were seen once. Specimen: cultured CD8+ T cells derived from PBMCs. The receptors derive from a male donor with HIV.

A few counts support this clone. V is TRBV5-4 and J is TRBJ2-7, with TRBD1 as a possible D gene (5 bases). This CDR3 has 14 residues. The germline V gene encodes CDR1 SGHNT and CDR2 YYREEE (reference sequence). Between the trimmed V and J ends, which lost 4 bases and 2 bases, there was a span of 13 bases. The DNA for the CDR3 is TGTGCCAGCAGCGACTCGACAGTTACCTACGAGCAGTACTTC. It specifies CASSDSTVTYEQYF.

The rearrangement joins TRBV25-1 to TRBJ1-1; D is unclear. Trimming removed 3 bases at V and 1 base at J, with 6 bases between. Germline CDR1 is MGHDK and CDR2 is SYGVNS. The CDR3 spans 13 residues. The CDR3 loop is CASSEAGNTEAFF. The CDR3 DNA reads TGTGCCAGCAGTGAGGCAGGGAACACTGAAGCTTTCTTT.

In its sample, this clone is medium-sized (0.01 to 0.1%). The chain joins TRBV30 to TRBJ2-1; D is perhaps TRBD1 (6 bases). In germline, CDR1 is GTSNPN, CDR2 SVGIG (reference sequence). V was clipped by 1 base and J by 13 bases, with 14 bases between them. The CDR3 has 12 amino acids. The CDR3 DNA follows: TGTGCCTGGAGTGAGGGGGAACAGCTCCAGTTCTTC. Translation gives CAWSEGEQLQFF.

The J gene is TRBJ1-5, the V gene TRBV28; D gene uncertain. Deletions cut 6 bases from V and 2 bases from J, with 20 bases between. CDR1 and CDR2 from the germline V gene are MDHEN and SYDVKM. This CDR3 spans 17 amino acids. CDR3 loop: CASSSSGASNGNQPQHF. CDR3 bases: TGTGCCAGCAGCTCCTCGGGAGCCTCGAATGGCAATCAGCCCCAGCATTTT.

The CDR3 nucleotides are TGTGCCAGTAGTATAGATGGGTCGGGGGCCGTTGACCCCGGGGAGCTGTTTTTT. Protein product: CASSIDGSGAVDPGELFF. This chain joins TRBV19 and TRBJ2-2; D tentatively fits TRBD1 or TRBD2 (6 bases each). Trimming removed 0 bases at V and 6 bases at J, with 20 bases between. The CDR3 has 18 residues. Germline CDR1 is LNHDA and CDR2 is SQIVND (reference sequence).

J is TRBJ2-1 and V is TRBV10-3; possibly TRBD2 for D (6 bases). The CDR3 sequence is 16 residues long. The germline gives CDR1 ENHRY, CDR2 SYGVKD. V was shortened by 9 bases and J by 7 bases, with 25 bases between the two germline ends. The CDR3 loop is CAIRGEGGASVNEQFF. DNA of the CDR3: TGTGCCATACGGGGAGAAGGCGGGGCGTCCGTAAATGAGCAGTTCTTC.

DNA of the CDR3: TGTGCCAGCAGCTTAGTTAGCAGGGATGAGCAGTTCTTC. Protein sequence: CASSLVSRDEQFF. The chain has TRBV7-9 and TRBJ2-1, with D perhaps TRBD1 (5 bases). Germline lookup yields CDR1 SEHNR and CDR2 FQNEAQ (reference sequence). Trimming removed 1 base from V and 8 bases from J, with 9 bases in between. CDR3 length: 13 amino acids.

The chain uses TRBV27 and TRBJ1-6; D is undetermined. Germline V gene lookup returns CDR1 MNHEY and CDR2 SMNVEV (reference sequence). The V end was cut by 3 bases, the J end by 7 bases, with 13 bases between. The CDR3 has 15 residues. CDR3 protein: CASSFSQDLNSPLHF. The CDR3 coding sequence is TGTGCCAGCAGTTTCAGCCAGGATTTGAATTCACCCCTCCACTTT.

This chain connects TRBV18 to TRBJ2-5; no firm D call. The J call may be wrong; the DNA end is better matched by TRBJ2-7. The germline CDR1 and CDR2 sequences are KGHSH and LQKENI. This CDR3 spans 11 amino acids. The CDR3 spells CASSPGYEQYF. DNA for the CDR3: TGTGCCAGCTCACCAGGCTACGAGCAGTACTTC.

This chain connects TRBV2 to TRBJ1-5; TRBD1 matches 8 bases. Germline CDR1 and CDR2: SNHLY and FYNNEI. The V gene end was trimmed by 1 base and the J gene end by 3 bases; junction bases not matched to a gene: 2. CDR3 length: 15 amino acids. CDR3 in amino acids: CASSEDRGDNQPQHF. The CDR3 region has the DNA TGTGCCAGCAGTGAAGACAGGGGGGACAATCAGCCCCAGCATTTT.

This clone was observed a few times. The chain has TRBV11-3 and TRBJ2-1, with 12 bases that match TRBD2. CDR1 SGHNT and CDR2 YENEEA come from the germline V gene. The CDR3 runs 14 residues. The junction had 3 bases not matched to a gene; V was cut back by 5 bases and J by 7 bases. CDR3 nucleotide sequence: TGTGCCAGCAGCCTAGCGGGGGGGACGAATGAGCAGTTCTTC. Its translation is CASSLAGGTNEQFF.

The rearrangement uses TRBV6-5 and TRBJ1-6; D not certain. Germline CDR1 is MNHEY and CDR2 is SVGAGI. V shed 6 bases and J shed 4 bases, with 10 bases lying between them. The CDR3 totals 14 residues. CDR3 sequence (DNA): TGTGCCAGCAGCGGCGGCAGATATAATTCACCCCTCCACTTT. Amino acids: CASSGGRYNSPLHF.

About this clone itself: This same CDR3 is encoded by further DNA sequences in the sample. This rearrangement joins TRBV6-5 to TRBJ2-7; the D is unclear. V lost 0 bases and J lost 7, with 4 bases in between. The CDR3 is made up of 11 amino acids. Germline CDR1 and CDR2: MNHEY and SVGAGI. The CDR3 nucleotides are TGTGCCAGCAGTTACTCCGGAGAGCAGTACTTC. This encodes CASSYSGEQYF.

The V call is TRBV10-1, the J call TRBJ1-1; no reliable D call. Germline lookup yields CDR1 WNHNN and CDR2 SYGVQD (reference sequence). V was clipped by 3 bases and J by 6 bases, with 20 bases between them. This CDR3 contains 16 residues. The CDR3 spells CASSEYDPSRGAEAFF. CDR3 DNA sequence: TGCGCCAGCAGTGAATACGATCCCTCGAGAGGTGCTGAAGCTTTCTTT.

V is TRBV6-5 and J is TRBJ2-5, with D hard to call. There are 14 residues in the CDR3. Germline V lookup: CDR1 MNHEY, CDR2 SVGAGI. Trimming left V 0 bases short and J 3 bases short, with 8 bases between. The CDR3 is CASSYSGVKETQYF. The DNA of the CDR3 is TGTGCCAGCAGTTACTCAGGTGTCAAAGAGACCCAGTACTTC.

This clone was recorded a few times. The gene calls are TRBV9 and TRBJ2-1, with D maybe TRBD2 (5 bases). The CDR3 runs 13 residues. Deletions cut 7 bases from V and 7 bases from J, with 15 bases between. The V gene's germline CDR1 is SGDLS and CDR2 YYNGEE. The CDR3 protein is CASSGLRRNEQFF. The CDR3 DNA follows: TGTGCCAGCTCAGGTCTGAGGAGGAATGAGCAGTTCTTC.

This chain links TRBV15 with TRBJ1-5; TRBD1 aligns across 7 bases. Losses at the gene ends were 0 bases for V and 5 bases for J; bases not matched to a gene: 4. CDR3 length equals 15 residues. Germline assignment: CDR1 LNHNV and CDR2 YYDKDF (reference sequence). The CDR3 bases are TGTGCCACCAGCAGAGATGACAGGGTAGATCAGCCCCAGCATTTT. Protein product: CATSRDDRVDQPQHF.

V usage is TRBV19 and J usage is TRBJ2-3, with TRBD1 as a possible D gene (6 bases). The germline CDR1 and CDR2 sequences are LNHDA and SQIVND (reference sequence). V was cut by 7 bases and J by 0 bases, with 14 bases left in between. This CDR3 is built from 15 residues. CDR3 loop: CASTRDTSSTDTQYF. The CDR3 DNA reads TGTGCCAGTACCAGGGACACCTCTAGCACAGATACGCAGTATTTT.

The chain carries TRBV9 and TRBJ1-6; D may be TRBD1 (6 bases). Germline lookup yields CDR1 SGDLS and CDR2 YYNGEE. With 6 bases removed from V and 5 bases from J, the gap between germline ends came to 21 bases. The CDR3 totals 17 residues. The CDR3 sequence: CASNHPIQGTDNSPLHF. The CDR3, as DNA: TGTGCCAGCAACCACCCCATACAGGGTACGGATAATTCACCCCTCCACTTT.

The CDR3 nucleotides are TGTGCCAGCAGCCCAGGACTAGCGGGGGGTATCACCTACGAGCAGTACTTC. Residues: CASSPGLAGGITYEQYF. V is TRBV9 and J is TRBJ2-7, with 14 bases identical to TRBD2. This CDR3 is built from 17 residues. With V trimmed by 4 bases and J by 2 bases, 8 bases remained unmatched. The germline gives CDR1 SGDLS, CDR2 YYNGEE.